The next 29 T cell receptor beta chains were all read from a single sample in a study of human T cells and chemical hapten exposure (dated by TCRdb to the early 2020s). The time point label here, explained by the study, means: healthy volunteer bleed at 6 weeks. Total RNA was extracted from unfractionated whole blood that had been collected in Tempus Blood RNA tubes. The library was obtained by RACE. Sequenced on a NextSeq 500. TCRdb reworked the public reads: Q25 trimming with fastp, MiXCR clone assembly, productive beta chains retained. Each record represents a unique CDR3 protein, reported with the most common genes and DNA among its rows. The sample table records about 65,000 distinct CDR3 sequences; approximately 6.5% of these occur just once. The top ten hold around 3.6% of the sample. Sequenced sample: whole blood. The receptors were sampled from a female donor in good health. Some clones in this sample may be carry-over from other donors' samples.

This clonotype appeared many times. This chain joins TRBV27 and TRBJ2-7; 7 positions match TRBD1. Trimming took 5 bases from V and 2 from J; bases not matched to a gene: 6. The CDR3 spans 14 residues. Germline assignment: CDR1 MNHEY and CDR2 SMNVEV (reference sequence). CDR3: CASSVGTEPYEQYF. The CDR3 nucleotides read TGTGCCAGCAGTGTCGGGACAGAACCCTACGAGCAGTACTTC.

This clonotype was recorded many times. V usage is TRBV18 and J usage is TRBJ1-5; 7 nucleotides match TRBD1. The germline gives CDR1 KGHSH, CDR2 LQKENI. CDR3 length equals 14 residues. Germline trimming cut 6 bases from V and 1 base from J; bases unmatched to any gene: 3. This CDR3 is CASSLDRSNQPQHF. CDR3 nucleotide sequence: TGTGCCAGCTCGTTGGACAGGAGCAATCAGCCCCAGCATTTT. Looking up the rest from reference TRBV18 and TRBJ1-5 gives the full variable domain: NAGVMQNPRHLVRRRGQEARLRCSPMKGHSHVYWYRQLPEEGLKFMVYLQKENIIDESGMPKERFSAEFPKEGPSILRIQQVVRGDSAAYFCASSLDRSNQPQHFGDGTRLSIL.

This clonotype was observed a handful of times. The chain couples TRBV1 to TRBJ2-7; the table's D call, TRBD2, was not checked against the DNA. TRBV1 is a pseudogene. The CDR3 is made up of 15 amino acids. The CDR3 loop is CTSSQDPAGDYEQYF. The CDR3 DNA reads as TGCACCAGCAGCCAAGACCCAGCGGGGGACTACGAGCAGTACTTC.

This clonotype has a handful of counts. V usage is TRBV4-2 and J usage is TRBJ2-7; TRBD2 agrees at 12 bases. J was trimmed by 2 bases and V by 2 bases; bases with no gene match: 4. Germline V gene sequence: CDR1 LGHNA, CDR2 YNFKEQ. The CDR3 consists of 16 residues. The CDR3 DNA reads as TGTGCCAGCAGCCAAACGCGGACTAGCGGGGCCTACGAGCAGTACTTC. Protein: CASSQTRTSGAYEQYF.

This clonotype was seen ten or more times. The genes are TRBV25-1 and TRBJ2-4; tentatively, D is TRBD1 (6 bases). The ends were cut back, 4 bases at V and 0 bases at J, with 13 bases in the middle. The CDR3 has 16 amino acids. Germline loops: CDR1 MGHDK, CDR2 SYGVNS. The CDR3 reads CASSGPPQGAKNIQYF. DNA for the CDR3: TGTGCCAGCAGTGGCCCTCCACAGGGAGCCAAAAACATTCAGTACTTC.

In this sample, this clonotype turned up many times. CDR3 nucleotides: TGTGCCTGGAGTGAACAGGGGGCGTTCACCGGGGAGCTGTTTTTT. This gives the protein CAWSEQGAFTGELFF. This chain joins TRBV30 and TRBJ2-2; 9 positions agree with TRBD1. J gave up 4 bases and V 1 base, and 4 bases lay outside the gene matches. The CDR3 loop spans 15 amino acids. Germline-derived CDR1 and CDR2 are GTSNPN and SVGIG (reference sequence).

This clonotype has a count of ten or more. The V call is TRBV28, the J call TRBJ2-7, with TRBD1 identical over 7 bases. Germline lookup yields CDR1 MDHEN and CDR2 SYDVKM. J was trimmed by 2 bases and V by 5 bases; bases with no gene match: 9. The length of the CDR3 is 15 residues. This CDR3 is CASSTSPGQTYEQYF. The DNA for the CDR3 is TGTGCCAGCAGTACCTCACCGGGACAGACCTACGAGCAGTACTTC.

This clonotype was counted many times. The gene calls are TRBV2 and TRBJ2-7; 9 bases are shared with TRBD2. CDR3 length equals 16 residues. Trimming took 3 bases from V and 1 from J; bases not matched to a gene: 7. The V gene's germline CDR1 is SNHLY and CDR2 FYNNEI. CDR3 in amino acids: CASSEGWTSVSYEQYF. In nucleotides, the CDR3 is TGTGCCAGCAGTGAGGGATGGACTAGCGTGTCCTACGAGCAGTACTTC.

As for this clonotype: A read error may be the cause here, since a much bigger clone is one base away. The CDR3 ends on some other residue instead of the conserved phenylalanine or tryptophan, so this is likely a read error. The chain links TRBV25-1 to TRBJ1-6, with D uncertain. The ends were cut back, 3 bases at V and 6 bases at J, with 3 bases in the middle. Germline assignment: CDR1 MGHDK and CDR2 SYGVNS. This CDR3 has 12 amino acids. CDR3: CASSDPNSPLHL. DNA of the CDR3: TGTGCCAGCAGTGACCCTAATTCACCCCTCCACCTT.

The table lists this clonotype with many counts. The rearrangement links TRBV29-1 to TRBJ2-7; 10 positions agree with TRBD2. Germline lookup yields CDR1 SQVTM and CDR2 ANQGSEA. The CDR3 runs to 16 residues. V lost 7 bases to trimming and J lost 0 bases; unmatched junction nucleotides: 12. The CDR3 here is CSAGGLASRNSYEQYF. The CDR3 DNA follows: TGCAGCGCTGGGGGACTAGCGTCGAGGAACTCCTACGAGCAGTACTTC.

This clonotype was counted ten times or more. The genes are TRBV28 and TRBJ1-4, with 9 positions matching TRBD1. The V and J ends lost 1 base and 8 bases, in that order; junction bases with no gene match: 11. This CDR3 has 17 amino acids. Germline V gives CDR1 MDHEN, CDR2 SYDVKM. CDR3 sequence reads: CASSLLTLGTGKEKLFF. CDR3 nucleotide sequence: TGTGCCAGCAGTTTATTAACCCTCGGGACAGGGAAGGAAAAACTGTTTTTT.

Ten or more counts support this clonotype. The V gene is TRBV5-1, the J gene TRBJ1-2; D is unclear. Trimming stripped 0 bases from V and 4 bases from J, with 13 bases between. Germline V CDR1 and CDR2: SGHRS, YFSETQ. The CDR3 extends over 15 amino acids. CDR3: CASSLEPSLTYGYTF. For the CDR3, the DNA is TGCGCCAGCAGCTTGGAACCGTCGCTTACCTATGGCTACACCTTC.

This clonotype was recorded at least ten times. The chain is built from TRBV28 and TRBJ1-1; D is undetermined. The CDR3 extends over 14 amino acids. Germline V lookup: CDR1 MDHEN, CDR2 SYDVKM. V lost 3 bases and J lost 1, with 9 bases in between. CDR3 DNA sequence: TGTGCCAGCAGTTTTTCGCCCCGGAACACTGAAGCTTTCTTT. Translated: CASSFSPRNTEAFF. The variable domain in full, with the rest retrieved from reference TRBV28 and TRBJ1-1, is DVKVTQSSRYLVKRTGEKVFLECVQDMDHENMFWYRQDPGLGLRLIYFSYDVKMKEKGDIPEGYSVSREKKERFSLILESASTNQTSMYLCASSFSPRNTEAFFGQGTRLTVV.

In this sample, this clonotype turned up many times. V is TRBV2 and J is TRBJ1-1; no reliable D call. Germline V gene lookup returns CDR1 SNHLY and CDR2 FYNNEI. The germline V and J ends were trimmed by 7 bases and 1 base, with 4 bases remaining between them. The CDR3 consists of 11 residues. CDR3 sequence reads: CASTGNTEAFF. The CDR3 nucleotides are TGTGCCAGCACAGGGAACACTGAAGCTTTCTTT.

This clonotype was detected only a few times. CDR3 region: CASSYGTSGIVEQFF. DNA of the CDR3: TGTGCCAGCAGTTACGGGACTAGCGGGATCGTTGAGCAGTTCTTC. The V and J genes are TRBV6-2 or TRBV6-3 and TRBJ2-1; 13 bases are shared with TRBD2. J lost 9 bases, V lost 2 bases, and 4 bases had no gene match. Germline V CDR1 and CDR2: MNHEY, SVGEGT. The CDR3 runs to 15 residues.

The genes are TRBV7-6 and TRBJ1-1; D uncertain. Looked up from germline, CDR1 is SGHVS and CDR2 is FNYEAQ. V was trimmed by 6 bases and J by 7 bases, leaving 15 bases between them. The CDR3 is made up of 13 amino acids. The CDR3, as DNA: TGTGCCAGCAGTCATCAGCCTGGCGGTGAAGCTTTCTTT. Encoded protein: CASSHQPGGEAFF. Complete variable domain (other parts from reference TRBV7-6 and TRBJ1-1): GAGVSQSPRYKVTKRGQDVALRCDPISGHVSLYWYRQALGQGPEFLTYFNYEAQQDKSGLPNDRFSAERPEGSISTLTIQRTEQRDSAMYRCASSHQPGGEAFFGQGTRLTVV.

CDR3 DNA: TGCGCCAGCAGCTTGGTGGCAGCGAACACTGAAGCTTTCTTT. Translated, it gives CASSLVAANTEAFF. This rearrangement joins TRBV5-1 to TRBJ1-1, with unresolved D. Trimming took 0 bases from V and 1 from J, leaving 7 bases between them. The CDR3 totals 14 residues. The germline CDR1 and CDR2 sequences are SGHRS and YFSETQ.

This clonotype was detected ten times or more. The chain recombines TRBV6-5 with TRBJ1-6; possible D gene TRBD1, 5 bases. Per germline, CDR1 MNHEY and CDR2 SVGAGI. The CDR3 runs to 16 residues. Trimming stripped 2 bases from V and 6 bases from J, with 14 bases between. The CDR3 sequence is CASSYEGPAPNSPLHF. In DNA form, the CDR3 reads TGTGCCAGCAGTTACGAGGGGCCAGCCCCTAATTCACCCCTCCACTTT.

This clonotype was recorded a few times. The rearrangement joins TRBV7-2 to TRBJ1-1, with D hard to call. The CDR3 consists of 13 residues. Germline V gives CDR1 SGHTA, CDR2 FQGNSA. V lost 4 bases to trimming and J lost 6 bases, with 12 bases between them. In DNA, the CDR3 is TGTGCCAGCAGCTCCGACTTGGGCGCTGAAGCTTTCTTT. Translation: CASSSDLGAEAFF.

In this sample, this clonotype turned up a few times. This rearrangement joins TRBV4-1 to TRBJ2-1; D gene ambiguous. The V end lost 0 bases, the J end lost 8 bases, and 8 bases lay between the germline ends. CDR1 is MGHRA and CDR2 is YSYEKL in the germline V gene. This CDR3 has 13 residues. The CDR3 sequence is CASSQDGWDEQFF. The CDR3 nucleotides are TGCGCCAGCAGCCAAGATGGGTGGGATGAGCAGTTCTTC.

This clonotype was detected many times. V and J are TRBV18 and TRBJ2-3; no clear D gene. The CDR3 is made up of 15 amino acids. Trimming left V 1 base short and J 0 bases short, with 8 bases between. Germline values: CDR1 KGHSH, CDR2 LQKENI. The CDR3 sequence is CASSPLGLSTDTQYF. DNA of the CDR3: TGTGCCAGCTCACCACTAGGGCTGAGCACAGATACGCAGTATTTT.

The gene calls are TRBV6-4 and TRBJ1-1; TRBD1 is a possible D gene (5 bases). This CDR3 has 13 residues. In germline, CDR1 is MRHNA, CDR2 SNTAGT. Trimming left V 11 bases short and J 4 bases short, with 17 bases between. CDR3 protein: CASSGSGGTEAFF. DNA for the CDR3: TGTGCCTCATCGGGCTCCGGGGGCACTGAAGCTTTCTTT.

This clonotype came up a few times. The rearrangement uses TRBV5-6 and TRBJ2-3; weak D call: TRBD1 (5 bases). The CDR3 has 17 residues. Germline CDR1 and CDR2: SGHDT and YYEEEE. V was pared by 4 bases and J by 0 bases, with 18 bases between. CDR3 sequence: CASSLSNTGLSTDTQYF. CDR3 sequence (DNA): TGTGCCAGCAGCCTCTCCAATACAGGATTGAGCACAGATACGCAGTATTTT. The whole variable domain, filled in from reference TRBV5-6 and TRBJ2-3, reads DAGVTQSPTHLIKTRGQQVTLRCSPKSGHDTVSWYQQALGQGPQFIFQYYEEEERQRGNFPDRFSGHQFPNYSSELNVNALLLGDSALYLCASSLSNTGLSTDTQYFGPGTRLTVL.

This clonotype occurred a few times. This chain uses TRBV2 with TRBJ2-7; TRBD1 matches 11 bases. CDR3 size: 13 residues. Germline V CDR1 and CDR2: SNHLY, FYNNEI. The J segment lost 7 bases and the V segment lost 5 bases, leaving 4 bases of the junction unmatched. DNA for the CDR3: TGTGCCAGCAGTCCGGGACAGGGGGTAGAGCAGTACTTC. This gives the protein CASSPGQGVEQYF.

This clonotype showed up many times. The chain is built from TRBV11-3 and TRBJ2-2, with 9 bases that match TRBD1. The germline V gene has CDR1 SGHNT and CDR2 YENEEA. The V gene end was trimmed by 5 bases and the J gene end by 7 bases; junction bases not matched to a gene: 5. The CDR3 runs 14 residues. In DNA, the CDR3 is TGTGCCAGCAGCCCGGGACAGGGTGGCGGGGAGCTGTTTTTT. Amino acids: CASSPGQGGGELFF. Complete variable domain (other parts from reference TRBV11-3 and TRBJ2-2): EAGVVQSPRYKIIEKKQPVAFWCNPISGHNTLYWYLQNLGQGPELLIRYENEEAVDDSQLPKDRFSAERLKGVDSTLKIQPAELGDSAVYLCASSPGQGGGELFFGEGSRLTVL.

This clonotype was seen a handful of times. The chain combines TRBV5-1 with TRBJ1-1; tentatively, D is TRBD1 (5 bases). The CDR3 consists of 14 residues. Trimming removed 5 bases at V and 2 bases at J, with 13 bases between. Germline V gene data show CDR1 as SGHRS and CDR2 as YFSETQ. As DNA, the CDR3 is TGCGCCAGCAGATTAGCGGGGGTAAACACTGAAGCTTTCTTT. Translation gives CASRLAGVNTEAFF.

There are a few counts of this clonotype. The chain links TRBV29-1 to TRBJ2-5; D might be TRBD1 (5 bases). This CDR3 spans 13 amino acids. CDR1 SQVTM and CDR2 ANQGSEA come from the germline V gene. V lost 7 bases, J lost 3 bases, and 15 bases lay in between. The CDR3 DNA is TGCAGCGCCTCAGGGAAGGCAAAAGAGACCCAGTACTTC. It translates to CSASGKAKETQYF.

Ten or more counts support this clonotype. The CDR3 sequence: CSARDLWTAENTEAFF. The CDR3 DNA sequence: TGCAGTGCTAGAGATCTCTGGACAGCCGAAAACACTGAAGCTTTCTTT. V and J are TRBV20-1 and TRBJ1-1, with a tentative D call TRBD1 (6 bases). Germline-derived CDR1 and CDR2 are DFQATT and SNEGSKA (reference sequence). Between the trimmed V and J ends, which lost 0 bases and 2 bases, there was a span of 16 bases. The CDR3 covers 16 residues.

This clonotype was counted many times. The rearrangement uses TRBV6-5 and TRBJ2-1; possibly TRBD1 for D (5 bases). Per the germline V gene, CDR1 is MNHEY and CDR2 is SVGAGI. The CDR3 has 14 residues. Trimming cost V 7 bases and J 2 bases, with 12 bases left between them. CDR3 DNA: TGTGCCAGCACGGACACAGGCCCCTACAATGAGCAGTTCTTC. Its protein is CASTDTGPYNEQFF.